This TCR beta chain stems from a study of monozygotic twins with inflammatory bowel disease. For this clonotype: Its antigen is currently unknown.

Germline CDR1 SEHNR, CDR2 FQNEAQ (reference sequence). CDR3 length equals 13 residues. Study-level results: Immunosuppressive treatment differences may have increased patient repertoire variability.

TCRdb reanalyzed the 5' RACE reads, giving one entry per CDR3 protein sequence and no DNA. The table for this sample gives 350,000 to 550,000 distinct CDR3 sequences. This chain joins TRBV7-9 and TRBJ1-1. This sequence was found in a human donor with ulcerative colitis or Crohn's disease, or a healthy co-twin of an affected twin (not recorded which). Sequencing used blood. The CDR3 sequence is CASTLLPNTEAFF.